This T cell receptor beta chain was captured by sequencing in a study of Graves' ophthalmopathy and Graves' hyperthyroidism (dated by TCRdb to the late 2010s). A note on the overall study: Peripheral blood samples were taken at the time of initial diagnosis, before any treatment was given. In total, 135 blood samples were TCR-sequenced: some 43 ophthalmopathy, about 75 hyperthyroidism and about 17 hyperthyroidism-to-ophthalmopathy patients. An independent validation cohort comprised some 19 hyperthyroidism patients and roughly 15 patients who later progressed from hyperthyroidism to ophthalmopathy. In roughly 6 hyperthyroidism patients, T-cell repertoires of thyroid tissue and blood were compared. To explore V-J signatures that separate ophthalmopathy from hyperthyroidism, a discovery set of about 96 patients was enrolled, consisting of about 45 with ophthalmopathy and about 60 with stable hyperthyroidism. The 100 discovery patients were divided at random into training and test sets in a 7:3 ratio. The study used signatures of the TCR beta repertoire to tell Graves' ophthalmopathy apart from Graves' hyperthyroidism and to predict which patients would progress to ophthalmopathy. Once sampling was done, hyperthyroidism patients were given methimazole at a starting dose of 30 mg daily, while ophthalmopathy patients were given high-dose intravenous methylprednisolone. General findings and caveats noted by the study authors: Most expanded thyroid clonotypes with a frequency above 0.001 also appeared in blood, which suggests that blood repertoires may reflect the immune response in the thyroid. Sample size was not statistically predetermined, and group allocation was not concealed from the investigators. In validation, the model predicted ophthalmopathy progression with about 71% sensitivity and approximately 75% specificity; some 13 predicted patients were CT-confirmed with GO in a median of 6.5 months. Ophthalmopathy was separated from stable hyperthyroidism by the 13-signature model with about 88% sensitivity and 81.08% specificity in cross-validation and with 80%/75% in the test set.

For repertoire sequencing, TCR beta CDR3 regions were amplified from RNA transcripts. The first round of RT-PCR was done with HTBI primers and the Qiagen OneStep RT-PCR kit, and was followed by a second round of multiplex PCR, then size selection and purification. The libraries underwent paired-end sequencing with 100 bp reads on an Illumina HiSeq2000. On the authors' methods: SOAPnuke was used for read processing, and reads with adapters, uncalled bases, a mean Phred below 15, or no exact constant-primer or identifier match were discarded. COPE v1.2.5 was used to merge the high-quality paired reads. Unique nucleotide sequences were defined as clonotypes and aligned to IMGT TRB V, D and J references using MiTCR v1.1. The analysis was limited to V-J combinations with a frequency above 0.0001, which together covered 99.2% of the repertoires. For each V-J combination, a TCR clonal expansion and chaos score was defined as F50 clonal expansion divided by the chaos observed in the TCRdist matrix. Welch's t-statistics and random forest were used to narrow the features down to 13 V-J combinations, which were then fed into a naive Bayes classifier. Thyroid-blood repertoire similarity was quantified with the Morisita-Horn index. TCRdb handled the public reads itself, with Q25 trimming in fastp and clone calling in MiXCR, and kept productive beta chains. Each entry is one CDR3 protein sequence, shown with its most common DNA and genes. The V and J calls, along with clone size, are taken from TCRdb and not from the paper's own processing. A total of 200,000 to 250,000 distinct CDR3 sequences appear in this sample, 20% to 25% of them only once. The top ten hold around two fifths of the sample.

Trimming at the junction amounts to 4 bases on V and 3 bases on J, and the germline ends lie 8 bases apart. Including cysteine and phenylalanine, the CDR3 has 13 amino acids. The entry retains the CDR3 DNA only, 39 bases that are in frame from base 1. Taken from the germline V gene, the CDR1 and CDR2 loops are SGDLS and YYNGEE. Ophthalmopathy patients had moderately to severely active disease, Clinical Activity Score of at least 3, NOSPECS grade of at least 4, and disease duration under 3 months. Patients with other autoimmune diseases, uncontrolled infections, pregnancy or lactation were excluded. Clinical symptoms, serum thyroxine, TRAb, thyroid ultrasound and orbital computed tomography formed the basis of the diagnosis. Ficoll-Paque density gradient centrifugation was used to isolate PBMCs from about 9 ml of fresh peripheral blood. Total RNA was extracted using Trizol reagent, and RNA quality was checked on an Agilent 2100 Bioanalyzer.

The sample holds many counts of this clonotype. Its specific antigen is unknown. Within one base of it there is no much larger clone, and no base qualities were kept. This TCR derives from a woman aged 50 to 65 with Graves' ophthalmopathy. Donor details come from another sample of the same person, matched by shared clones. In this chain, TRBV9 is recombined with TRBJ1-3, with no reliable assignment of the D segment. The sample comprised peripheral blood. The bases are TGTGCCAGCAGCCCACGGATTGGAAACACCATATATTTT. The encoded protein is CASSPRIGNTIYF.